One and the same sample provided the 13 T cell receptor beta chains below, sequenced in a study of T cells in localized non-small cell lung cancer. TCRdb's table, derived via immunoSEQ multiplex PCR, lists solely in-frame clones and lacks some. Found here are 20,000 to 25,000 clones, approximately 84% of them singletons; the top ten hold 2% to 2.5%. Sample: peripheral blood, taken before any cancer treatment. All receptors come from a man aged 35 to 69 with stage I lung adenocarcinoma.

The chain couples TRBV23-1 to TRBJ1-5; D ambiguous. TRBV23-1 is designated an ORF whose function remains uncertain. There are 17 residues in the CDR3. V was trimmed by 1 base and J by 7 bases, leaving 20 bases between them. Here the CDR3 reads CASSQFIGRPKRQPQHF. The DNA for the CDR3 is TGCGCCAGCAGTCAATTTATCGGCCGGCCAAAAAGGCAGCCCCAGCATTTT.

The sample holds one count of this clone. The chain has TRBV6-1 and TRBJ2-7; tentatively, D is TRBD2 (5 bases). The CDR3 runs 12 residues. Germline CDR1 is MNHNS and CDR2 is SASEGT. The V gene lost 6 bases and the J gene lost 3 bases, with 9 bases spanning the gap. CDR3 DNA: TGTGCCAGCAGGAGGGATCTCTACGAGCAGTACTTC. Protein: CASRRDLYEQYF.

The CDR3 DNA sequence: TGTGCCAGCGTCCGACAGGGGGCGGTTTCACCCCTCCACTTT. Translated, it gives CASVRQGAVSPLHF. The chain couples TRBV2 to TRBJ1-6; the match to TRBD1 covers 10 bases. CDR1 and CDR2 from the germline V gene are SNHLY and FYNNEI. The CDR3 runs to 14 residues. The V gene end was trimmed by 8 bases and the J gene end by 9 bases; junction bases not matched to a gene: 7.

V and J are TRBV7-2 and TRBJ1-1, with 8 bases that match TRBD1. V dropped 3 bases and J dropped 7; count of bases not matched to a gene: 7. The CDR3 has 14 amino acids. Per germline, CDR1 SGHTA and CDR2 FQGNSA. The CDR3, as DNA: TGTGCCAGCAGCTTGAACAGGGGGGATATTGAAGCTTTCTTT. As protein: CASSLNRGDIEAFF.

This chain uses TRBV7-6 with TRBJ2-7, with TRBD2 matching over 15 bases. This CDR3 is 16 amino acids long. V was pared by 5 bases and J by 6 bases, with 8 bases of the junction left unmatched. CDR1 and CDR2 (germline): SGHVS, FNYEAQ. The chain's CDR3 is CASSPGLAGGPGEQYF. Here the CDR3 DNA reads TGTGCCAGCAGCCCCGGACTAGCGGGGGGGCCGGGCGAGCAGTACTTC.

The CDR3 nucleotides are TGTGCCAGCAGCCCCCGGCAGGGAGGTAGCACAGATACGCAGTATTTT. Translating gives CASSPRQGGSTDTQYF. The chain has TRBV11-2 and TRBJ2-3, with D perhaps TRBD2 (6 bases). CDR1 SGHAT and CDR2 FQNNGV come from the germline V gene. CDR3 size: 16 residues. V was trimmed by 5 bases and J by 0 bases, leaving 15 bases between them.

The genes are TRBV5-6 and TRBJ2-3; 8 bases line up with TRBD2. V lost 4 bases, J lost 3 bases, and 7 bases stayed unmatched. The V gene's germline CDR1 is SGHDT and CDR2 YYEEEE. This CDR3 spans 15 amino acids. Here the CDR3 DNA reads TGTGCCAGCAGCGTGACGGGGGGGCTGACAGATACGCAGTATTTT. Translation gives CASSVTGGLTDTQYF.

This clone was seen a handful of times. V usage is TRBV11-2 and J usage is TRBJ2-3; possibly TRBD1 or TRBD2 for D (6 bases each). The CDR3 runs 16 residues. V was trimmed by 5 bases and J by 4 bases, leaving 19 bases between them. Looked up from germline, CDR1 is SGHAT and CDR2 is FQNNGV. CDR3 sequence: CASSIVRGAGADTQYF. The CDR3 DNA reads TGTGCCAGCAGCATTGTTAGGGGGGCCGGTGCAGATACGCAGTATTTT.

The genes are TRBV7-6 and TRBJ2-3; a possible D gene is TRBD1 (6 bases). Trimming cost V 5 bases and J 4 bases, with 10 bases left between them. Germline-derived CDR1 and CDR2 are SGHVS and FNYEAQ. The CDR3 length is 13 residues. In DNA, the CDR3 is TGTGCCAGCAGCGAGCGGACAGCAGATACGCAGTATTTT. Protein sequence: CASSERTADTQYF.

This clone was detected only a few times. At one of its ends the junction is not consistent with the germline gene, which may arise from a read error. The chain has TRBV2 and TRBJ1-6; D gene uncertain. CDR3 size: 11 residues. Germline V gene data show CDR1 as SNHLY and CDR2 as FYNNEI. As DNA, the CDR3 is TGTGCCAGCGGTGATAATTCACCCCTCCACTTT. Protein: CASGDNSPLHF.

V gene TRBV28 combines with J gene TRBJ1-3; D is unresolved. Germline CDR1 and CDR2: MDHEN and SYDVKM. V shed 5 bases and J shed 0 bases, with 8 bases lying between them. The CDR3 loop spans 14 amino acids. The CDR3, as DNA: TGTGCCAGCAGTCAATTCTACTCTGGAAACACCATATATTTT. Protein sequence: CASSQFYSGNTIYF.

The chain combines TRBV9 with TRBJ2-1; unclear D gene. V lost 3 bases and J lost 6, with 7 bases in between. The CDR3 runs to 12 residues. Germline-derived CDR1 and CDR2 are SGDLS and YYNGEE. The CDR3, as DNA: TGTGCCAGCAGCGCTAATAGCAATGAGCAGTTCTTC. Translated: CASSANSNEQFF. The full variable domain, its missing parts supplied by reference TRBV9 and TRBJ2-1, is DSGVTQTPKHLITATGQRVTLRCSPRSGDLSVYWYQQSLDQGLQFLIQYYNGEERAKGNILERFSAQQFPDLHSELNLSSLELGDSALYFCASSANSNEQFFGPGTRLTVL.

The chain employs TRBV18 and TRBJ2-2; weak D call: TRBD1 (6 bases). This CDR3 is built from 15 residues. The germline V gene has CDR1 KGHSH and CDR2 LQKENI. Between the trimmed V and J ends, which lost 5 bases and 3 bases, there was a span of 13 bases. Here the CDR3 reads CASSRQVADTGELFF. CDR3 nucleotide sequence: TGTGCCAGCTCAAGACAGGTCGCCGACACCGGGGAGCTGTTTTTT. Full variable domain (missing parts from reference TRBV18 and TRBJ2-2): NAGVMQNPRHLVRRRGQEARLRCSPMKGHSHVYWYRQLPEEGLKFMVYLQKENIIDESGMPKERFSAEFPKEGPSILRIQQVVRGDSAAYFCASSRQVADTGELFFGEGSRLTVL.